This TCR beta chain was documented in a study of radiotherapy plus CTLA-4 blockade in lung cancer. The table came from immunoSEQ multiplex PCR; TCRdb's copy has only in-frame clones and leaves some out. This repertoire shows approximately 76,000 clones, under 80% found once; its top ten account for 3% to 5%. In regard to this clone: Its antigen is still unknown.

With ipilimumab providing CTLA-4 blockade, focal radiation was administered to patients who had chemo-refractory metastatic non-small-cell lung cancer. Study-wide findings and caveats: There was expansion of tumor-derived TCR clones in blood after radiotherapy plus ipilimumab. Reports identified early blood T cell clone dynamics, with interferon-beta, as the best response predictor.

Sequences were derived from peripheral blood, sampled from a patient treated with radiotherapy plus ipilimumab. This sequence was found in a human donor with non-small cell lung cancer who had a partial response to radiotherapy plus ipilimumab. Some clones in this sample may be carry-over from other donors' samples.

In DNA, the CDR3 is TGTGCCAGCAGCTTCCGACAGGGGAACACTGAAGCTTTCTTT. Translation: CASSFRQGNTEAFF. The chain employs TRBV7-9 and TRBJ1-1; 7 bases map to TRBD1. The CDR3 extends over 14 amino acids. From germline, CDR1 is SEHNR and CDR2 FQNEAQ (reference sequence). Unmatched junction bases numbered 2, after V lost 3 bases and J lost 1 base.